This T cell receptor (beta chain) was sequenced for a study of cytomegalovirus exposure and HLA in healthy donors. Study at large: Both the 95 to 150 validation repertoires and the roughly 700 first-cohort repertoires used the same platform, as reported by a later analysis. Study outcomes and limitations: Reports showed the classifier diagnosing cytomegalovirus status with high specificity and sensitivity.

TCRdb's copy holds only in-frame clones and misses some; the assay was immunoSEQ multiplex PCR. Of some 290,000 clones in the sample, roughly 86% were seen once. A word on this clone: What it binds is unknown.

Germline trimming cut 7 bases from V and 4 bases from J; bases unmatched to any gene: 8. The CDR3 spans 14 residues. The germline CDR1 and CDR2 sequences are LNHDA and SQIVND (reference sequence). This chain joins TRBV19 and TRBJ2-7; TRBD1 aligns across 9 bases. The receptor's source is a man aged 30 to 45 in good health and CMV-seronegative. Sequencing was performed on PBMCs. CDR3 sequence reads: CASKGQGNFYEQYF. The CDR3 DNA reads TGTGCCAGTAAGGGACAGGGAAATTTTTACGAGCAGTACTTC.